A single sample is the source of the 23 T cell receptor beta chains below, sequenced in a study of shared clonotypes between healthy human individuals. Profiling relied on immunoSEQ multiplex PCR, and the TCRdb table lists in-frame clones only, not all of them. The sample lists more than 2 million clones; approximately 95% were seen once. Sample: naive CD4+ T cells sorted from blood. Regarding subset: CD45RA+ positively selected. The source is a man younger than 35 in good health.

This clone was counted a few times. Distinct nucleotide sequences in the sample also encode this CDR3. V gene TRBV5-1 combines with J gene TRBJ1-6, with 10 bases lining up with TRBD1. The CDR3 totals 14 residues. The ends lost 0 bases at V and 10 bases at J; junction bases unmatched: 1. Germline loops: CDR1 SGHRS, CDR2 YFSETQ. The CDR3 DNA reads TGCGCCAGCAGCTTGGGGGACAGGGGATCACCCCTCCACTTT. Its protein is CASSLGDRGSPLHF.

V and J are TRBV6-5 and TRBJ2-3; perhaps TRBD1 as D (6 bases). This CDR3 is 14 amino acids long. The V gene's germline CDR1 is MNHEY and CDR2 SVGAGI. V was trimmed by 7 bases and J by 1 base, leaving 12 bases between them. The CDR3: CASNLPGGTDTQYF. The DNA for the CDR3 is TGTGCCAGCAACCTACCAGGGGGCACAGATACGCAGTATTTT.

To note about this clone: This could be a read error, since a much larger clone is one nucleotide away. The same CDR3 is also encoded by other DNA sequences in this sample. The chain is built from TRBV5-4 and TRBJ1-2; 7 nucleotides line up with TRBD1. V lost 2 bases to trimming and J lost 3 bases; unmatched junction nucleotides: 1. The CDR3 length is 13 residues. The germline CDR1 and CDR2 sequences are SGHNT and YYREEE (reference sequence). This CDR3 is CASSFGQDYGYTF. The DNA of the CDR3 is TGTGCCAGCAGCTTTGGACAGGACTATGGCTACACCTTC.

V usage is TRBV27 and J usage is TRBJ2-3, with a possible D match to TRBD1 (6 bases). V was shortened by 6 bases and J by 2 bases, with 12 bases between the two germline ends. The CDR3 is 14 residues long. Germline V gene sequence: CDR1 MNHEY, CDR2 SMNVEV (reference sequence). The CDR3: CASRRQGLTDTQYF. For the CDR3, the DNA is TGTGCCAGCAGACGGCAGGGGCTCACAGATACGCAGTATTTT.

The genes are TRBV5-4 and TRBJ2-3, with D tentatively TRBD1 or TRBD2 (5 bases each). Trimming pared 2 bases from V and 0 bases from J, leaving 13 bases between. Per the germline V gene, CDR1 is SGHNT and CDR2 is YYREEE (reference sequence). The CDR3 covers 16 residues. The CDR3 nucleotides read TGTGCCAGCAGCTTAGGGACGGGGCCTAGCACAGATACGCAGTATTTT. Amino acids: CASSLGTGPSTDTQYF.

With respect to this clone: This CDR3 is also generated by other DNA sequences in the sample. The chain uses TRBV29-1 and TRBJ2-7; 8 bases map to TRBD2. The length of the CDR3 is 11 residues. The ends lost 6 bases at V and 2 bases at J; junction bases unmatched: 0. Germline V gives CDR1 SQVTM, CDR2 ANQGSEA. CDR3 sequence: CSVAGAYEQYF. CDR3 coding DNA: TGCAGCGTAGCGGGGGCCTACGAGCAGTACTTC.

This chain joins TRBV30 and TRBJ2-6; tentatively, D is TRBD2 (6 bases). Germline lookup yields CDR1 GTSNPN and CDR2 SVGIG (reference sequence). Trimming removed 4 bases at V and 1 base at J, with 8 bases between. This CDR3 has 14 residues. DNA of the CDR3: TGTGCCTGGACGGGGGTTTCTGGGGCCAACGTCCTGACTTTC. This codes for CAWTGVSGANVLTF.

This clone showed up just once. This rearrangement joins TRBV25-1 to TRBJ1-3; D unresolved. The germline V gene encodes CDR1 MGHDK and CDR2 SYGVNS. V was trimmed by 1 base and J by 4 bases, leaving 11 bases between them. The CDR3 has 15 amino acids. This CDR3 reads CASSEWGGRGNTIYF. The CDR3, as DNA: TGTGCCAGCAGTGAATGGGGAGGGAGGGGAAACACCATATATTTT. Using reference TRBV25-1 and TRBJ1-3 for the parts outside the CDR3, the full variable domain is EADIYQTPRYLVIGTGKKITLECSQTMGHDKMYWYQQDPGMELHLIHYSYGVNSTEKGDLSSESTVSRIRTEHFPLTLESARPSHTSQYLCASSEWGGRGNTIYFGEGSWLTVV.

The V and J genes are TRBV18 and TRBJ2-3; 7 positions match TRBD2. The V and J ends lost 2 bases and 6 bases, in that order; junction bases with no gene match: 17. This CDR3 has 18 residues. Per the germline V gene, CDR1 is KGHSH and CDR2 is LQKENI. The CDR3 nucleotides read TGTGCCAGCTCACCATTCTTGGTAGCGGGCAACAAGGGGGATACGCAGTATTTT. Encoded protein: CASSPFLVAGNKGDTQYF.

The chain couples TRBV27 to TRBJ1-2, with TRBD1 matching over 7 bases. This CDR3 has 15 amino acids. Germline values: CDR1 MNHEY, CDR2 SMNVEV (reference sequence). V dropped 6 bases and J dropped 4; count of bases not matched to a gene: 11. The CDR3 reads CASRITGTVPYGYTF. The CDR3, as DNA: TGTGCCAGCAGGATAACTGGGACAGTACCCTATGGCTACACCTTC.

The CDR3 sequence: CASSLTPTSGLGEQYF. CDR3 nucleotide sequence: TGTGCCAGCAGCTTAACCCCCACTAGCGGGCTGGGCGAGCAGTACTTC. V is TRBV7-3 and J is TRBJ2-7; 9 nucleotides agree with TRBD2. The CDR3 spans 16 residues. Trimming removed 0 bases from V and 6 bases from J; junction bases left unmatched: 9. Germline CDR1 is SGHTA and CDR2 is FQGTGA.

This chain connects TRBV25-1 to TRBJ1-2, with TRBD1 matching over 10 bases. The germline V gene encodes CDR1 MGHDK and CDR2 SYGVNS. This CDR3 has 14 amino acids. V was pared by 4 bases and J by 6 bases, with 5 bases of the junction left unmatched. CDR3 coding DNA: TGTGCCAGCAGTGGGACAGGGGGGGTACATGGCTACACCTTC. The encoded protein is CASSGTGGVHGYTF.

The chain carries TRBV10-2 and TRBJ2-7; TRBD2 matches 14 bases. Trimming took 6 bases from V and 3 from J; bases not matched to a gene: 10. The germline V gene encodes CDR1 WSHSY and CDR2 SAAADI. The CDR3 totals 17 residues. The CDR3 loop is CASSETSGGAGIYEQYF. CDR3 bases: TGCGCCAGCAGCGAGACTAGCGGGGGGGCTGGAATCTACGAGCAGTACTTC.

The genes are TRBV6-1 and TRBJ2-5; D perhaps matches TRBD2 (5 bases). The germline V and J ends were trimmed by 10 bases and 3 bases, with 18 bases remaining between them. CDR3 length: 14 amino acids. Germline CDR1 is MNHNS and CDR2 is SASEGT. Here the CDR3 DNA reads TGTGCCACCGCCCTCGTTTGGGAGAAAGAGACCCAGTACTTC. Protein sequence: CATALVWEKETQYF.

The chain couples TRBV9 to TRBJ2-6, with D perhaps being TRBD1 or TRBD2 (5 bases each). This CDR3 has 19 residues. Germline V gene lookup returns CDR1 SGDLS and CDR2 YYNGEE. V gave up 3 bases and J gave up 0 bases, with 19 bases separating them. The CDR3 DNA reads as TGTGCCAGCAGCGCCCAATACGAGGACGGGACCTCTGGGGCCAACGTCCTGACTTTC. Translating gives CASSAQYEDGTSGANVLTF.

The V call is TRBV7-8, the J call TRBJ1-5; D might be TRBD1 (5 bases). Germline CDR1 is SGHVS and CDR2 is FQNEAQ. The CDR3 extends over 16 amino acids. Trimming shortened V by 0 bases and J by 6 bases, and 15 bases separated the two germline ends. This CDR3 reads CASSLAFAQVGQPQHF. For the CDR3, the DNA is TGTGCCAGCAGCTTAGCATTCGCACAGGTTGGTCAGCCCCAGCATTTT. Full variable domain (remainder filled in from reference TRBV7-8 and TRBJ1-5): GAGVSQSPRYKVAKRGQDVALRCDPISGHVSLFWYQQALGQGPEFLTYFQNEAQLDKSGLPSDRFFAERPEGSVSTLKIQRTQQEDSAVYLCASSLAFAQVGQPQHFGDGTRLSIL.

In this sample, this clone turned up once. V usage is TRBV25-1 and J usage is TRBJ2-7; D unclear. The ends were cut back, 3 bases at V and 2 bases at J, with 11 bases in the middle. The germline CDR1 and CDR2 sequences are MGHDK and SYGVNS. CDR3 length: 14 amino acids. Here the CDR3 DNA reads TGTGCCAGCAGTGATCTAGAAGGGCCCTACGAGCAGTACTTC. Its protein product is CASSDLEGPYEQYF.

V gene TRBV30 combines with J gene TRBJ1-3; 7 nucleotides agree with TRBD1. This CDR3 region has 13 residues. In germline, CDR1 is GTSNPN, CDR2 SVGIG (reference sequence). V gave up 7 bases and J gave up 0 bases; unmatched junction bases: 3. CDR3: CASSGGSGNTIYF. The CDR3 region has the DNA TGTGCCTCCTCAGGGGGCTCTGGAAACACCATATATTTT.

CDR3 amino acids: CASSGGGALPGANVLTF. In DNA, the CDR3 is TGTGCCAGCAGTGGGGGAGGGGCCCTACCCGGGGCCAACGTCCTGACTTTC. The V and J genes are TRBV28 and TRBJ2-6, with 7 bases aligning to TRBD2. J was trimmed by 4 bases and V by 5 bases; bases with no gene match: 11. Germline-derived CDR1 and CDR2 are MDHEN and SYDVKM. CDR3 length: 17 residues.

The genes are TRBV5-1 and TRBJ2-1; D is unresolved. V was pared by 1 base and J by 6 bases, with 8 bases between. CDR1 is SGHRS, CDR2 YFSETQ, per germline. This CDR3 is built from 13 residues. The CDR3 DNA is TGCGCCAGCAGCTTGTCGGAAGTCAATGAGCAGTTCTTC. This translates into CASSLSEVNEQFF.

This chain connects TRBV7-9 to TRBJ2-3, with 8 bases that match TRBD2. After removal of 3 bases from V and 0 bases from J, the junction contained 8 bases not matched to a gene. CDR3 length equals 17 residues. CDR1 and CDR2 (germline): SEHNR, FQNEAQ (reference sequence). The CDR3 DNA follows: TGTGCCAGCAGCTTCAGGGGAGCGGGGGCCAGCACAGATACGCAGTATTTT. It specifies CASSFRGAGASTDTQYF.

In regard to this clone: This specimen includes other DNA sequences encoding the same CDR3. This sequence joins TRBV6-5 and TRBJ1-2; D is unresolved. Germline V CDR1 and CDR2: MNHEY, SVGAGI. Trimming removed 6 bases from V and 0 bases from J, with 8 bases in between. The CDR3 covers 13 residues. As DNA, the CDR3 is TGTGCCAGCAGCCGCCGGGCTAACTATGGCTACACCTTC. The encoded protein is CASSRRANYGYTF.

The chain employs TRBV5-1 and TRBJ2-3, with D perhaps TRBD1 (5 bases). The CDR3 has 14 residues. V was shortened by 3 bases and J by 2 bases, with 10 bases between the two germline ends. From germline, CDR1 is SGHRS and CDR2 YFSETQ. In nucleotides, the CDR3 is TGCGCCAGCAGCTCGGACAAGGTCACAGATACGCAGTATTTT. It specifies CASSSDKVTDTQYF.